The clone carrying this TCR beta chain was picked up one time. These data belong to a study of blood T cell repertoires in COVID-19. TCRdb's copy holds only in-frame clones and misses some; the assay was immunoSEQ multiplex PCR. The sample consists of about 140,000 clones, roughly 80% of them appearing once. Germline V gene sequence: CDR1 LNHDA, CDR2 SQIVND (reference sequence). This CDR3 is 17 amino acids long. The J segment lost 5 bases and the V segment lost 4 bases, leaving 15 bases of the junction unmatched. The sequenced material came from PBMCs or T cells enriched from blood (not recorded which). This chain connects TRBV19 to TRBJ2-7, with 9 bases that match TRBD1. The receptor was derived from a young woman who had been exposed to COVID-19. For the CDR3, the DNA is TGTGCCAGTAGTACCCGGGACAGGGTAATAGGGAGAAACGAGCAGTACTTC. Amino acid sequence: CASSTRDRVIGRNEQYF.